The clone carrying this T cell receptor (beta chain) was seen more than once but under ten times. Its specificity is unknown. This record belongs to a study of regulatory T cells in long-lasting Graves disease. About the research overall: Persistent Graves' disease meant over 5 years of antithyroid drugs with positive TSH receptor antibodies.

The germline V gene has CDR1 MNHEY and CDR2 SVGAGI. Trimming pared 2 bases from V and 5 bases from J, leaving 13 bases between. The CDR3 consists of 15 residues. Study results and caveats: Exclusively peripheral blood, rather than thyroid tissue, was studied.

As to time point: persistent/refractory GD, antithyroid drugs over 5 years with positive TRAb. There was RNA extracted from PBMCs, and the TCR library was made from it. Through Arm-PCR of CDR3 regions and iRepertoire HTBI primers, TCR beta libraries were built. TCRdb ran MiXCR on the multiplex PCR reads and lists one entry per CDR3 protein. The sample shows about 470,000 distinct CDR3 sequences, roughly 21% of them seen only once. The rearrangement links TRBV6-5 to TRBJ2-1; TRBD1 is a possible D gene (6 bases). Here the sequenced sample was peripheral blood mononuclear cells (PBMCs), taken when the disease was refractory, from a patient treated with antithyroid drugs. The sequence was obtained from a female donor with Graves disease. CDR3 protein: CASSYPDSTNNEQFF. As DNA, the CDR3 is TGTGCCAGCAGTTACCCGGACAGTACCAACAATGAGCAGTTCTTC.